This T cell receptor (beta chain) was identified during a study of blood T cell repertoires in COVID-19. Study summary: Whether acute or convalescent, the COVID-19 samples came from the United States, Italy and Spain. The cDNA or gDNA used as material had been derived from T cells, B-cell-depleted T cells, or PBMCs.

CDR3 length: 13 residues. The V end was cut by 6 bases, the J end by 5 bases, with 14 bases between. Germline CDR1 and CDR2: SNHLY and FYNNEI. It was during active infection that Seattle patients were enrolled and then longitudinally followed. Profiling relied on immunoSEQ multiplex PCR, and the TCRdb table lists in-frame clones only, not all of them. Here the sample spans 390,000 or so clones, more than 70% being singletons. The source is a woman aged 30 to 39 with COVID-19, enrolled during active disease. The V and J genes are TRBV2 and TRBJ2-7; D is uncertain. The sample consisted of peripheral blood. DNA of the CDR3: TGTGCCAGCAGGCGGTCTGGGTTAGACGAGCAGTACTTC. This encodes CASRRSGLDEQYF.